Listed below are T cell receptor beta chains from one sample, sequenced in a study of metastatic and nonmetastatic thyroid tumors. MiXCR was used by TCRdb to re-call the PCR reads. The table has about 38,000 clones, roughly 45% seen once. Sequenced input: tumor tissue. The receptors were sampled from a male donor with papillary thyroid cancer or a benign thyroid nodule (not recorded which). Some clones in this sample may be carry-over from other donors' samples. CDR3s include the opening cysteine and the closing phenylalanine or tryptophan. The order of the fields is V gene, clone size, D gene, J gene, CDR3 protein, CDR3 DNA. D genes are given only for firm matches. Only part of the rows carry a size: once, few, many, or a class if the clone is expanded.

V gene: TRBV20-1; clone size: -; D gene: -; J gene: TRBJ2-1; CDR3 protein: CSARRAENPYNEQFF; CDR3 DNA: TGCAGTGCTAGGAGGGCGGAGAACCCCTACAATGAGCAGTTCTTC
V gene: TRBV6-1; clone size: -; D gene: TRBD2; J gene: TRBJ2-7; CDR3 protein: CASKRGYEQYF; CDR3 DNA: TGTGCCAGCAAGCGGGGGTACGAGCAGTACTTC
V gene: TRBV5-1; clone size: -; D gene: -; J gene: TRBJ2-7; CDR3 protein: CASKPYSGGTTTLEQYF; CDR3 DNA: TGCGCCAGCAAGCCTTATTCTGGGGGAACTACTACTTTAGAGCAGTACTTC
V gene: TRBV30; clone size: -; D gene: TRBD2; J gene: TRBJ2-2; CDR3 protein: CAWSISGTIRRNTGELFF; CDR3 DNA: TGTGCCTGGAGTATAAGCGGGACTATTAGAAGGAACACCGGGGAGCTGTTTTTT
V gene: TRBV19; clone size: -; D gene: -; J gene: TRBJ1-2; CDR3 protein: CASSKQGTVGYTF; CDR3 DNA: TGTGCCAGTAGTAAACAGGGAACGGTTGGCTACACCTTC
V gene: TRBV11-2; clone size: -; D gene: TRBD2; J gene: TRBJ2-5; CDR3 protein: CASSRGSLQETQYF; CDR3 DNA: TGTGCCAGCAGCCGCGGGAGTCTCCAAGAGACCCAGTACTTC
V gene: TRBV5-8; clone size: -; D gene: -; J gene: TRBJ2-2; CDR3 protein: CASSPRGGSDTGELFF; CDR3 DNA: TGTGCCAGCAGCCCCAGGGGGGGTTCGGACACCGGGGAGCTGTTTTTT
V gene: TRBV5-1; clone size: -; D gene: TRBD1; J gene: TRBJ1-6; CDR3 protein: CASSSLSGTGDSPLHF; CDR3 DNA: TGCGCCAGCAGCTCGCTAAGCGGGACAGGGGACTCACCCCTCCACTTT
V gene: TRBV20-1; clone size: -; D gene: TRBD1; J gene: TRBJ1-2; CDR3 protein: CSALGQGTRGYTF; CDR3 DNA: TGCAGTGCCCTCGGACAGGGGACGAGAGGCTACACCTTC
V gene: TRBV20-1; clone size: once; D gene: TRBD1; J gene: TRBJ2-1; CDR3 protein: CSADLGTVYNEQFF; CDR3 DNA: TGCAGTGCTGACCTCGGGACAGTTTACAATGAGCAGTTCTTC
V gene: TRBV5-1; clone size: few; D gene: TRBD2; J gene: TRBJ2-1; CDR3 protein: CASSLLLAGGSDEQFF; CDR3 DNA: TGCGCCAGCAGCTTATTACTAGCGGGAGGGTCTGATGAGCAGTTCTTC
V gene: TRBV20-1; clone size: -; D gene: TRBD1; J gene: TRBJ1-2; CDR3 protein: CSAKHSGTGRHGYTF; CDR3 DNA: TGCAGTGCTAAACACTCCGGGACAGGCAGGCATGGCTACACCTTC
V gene: TRBV27; clone size: many; D gene: TRBD1; J gene: TRBJ2-7; CDR3 protein: CASSSGQVTYEQYF; CDR3 DNA: TGTGCCAGCAGTTCGGGACAGGTAACATACGAGCAGTACTTC
V gene: TRBV18; clone size: -; D gene: -; J gene: TRBJ1-2; CDR3 protein: CASSPPDPRYGYTF; CDR3 DNA: TGTGCCAGCTCACCACCGGACCCTCGGTATGGCTACACCTTC
V gene: TRBV7-2; clone size: medium-sized; D gene: TRBD1; J gene: TRBJ2-1; CDR3 protein: CASSLQVTDRGNEQFF; CDR3 DNA: TGTGCCAGCAGCCTCCAGGTTACGGACAGGGGCAATGAGCAGTTCTTC
V gene: TRBV6-6; clone size: -; D gene: TRBD1; J gene: TRBJ2-6; CDR3 protein: CASSYSTGAGANVLTF; CDR3 DNA: TGTGCCAGCAGTTACTCGACAGGGGCCGGGGCCAACGTCCTGACTTTC
V gene: TRBV18; clone size: -; D gene: -; J gene: TRBJ1-2; CDR3 protein: CASSPSEILYGYTF; CDR3 DNA: TGTGCCAGCTCACCATCGGAGATACTTTATGGCTACACCTTC
V gene: TRBV27; clone size: -; D gene: -; J gene: TRBJ1-1; CDR3 protein: CASNSGEGRYTEAFF; CDR3 DNA: TGTGCCAGCAACTCAGGGGAGGGTAGGTACACTGAAGCTTTCTTT
V gene: TRBV28; clone size: -; D gene: -; J gene: TRBJ1-1; CDR3 protein: CASSLTRGYTEAFF; CDR3 DNA: TGTGCCAGCAGCCTAACCCGGGGCTACACTGAAGCTTTCTTT
V gene: TRBV28; clone size: -; D gene: -; J gene: TRBJ1-2; CDR3 protein: CASSLLGQGGYTF; CDR3 DNA: TGTGCCAGCAGTCTTCTCGGGCAGGGTGGCTACACCTTC
V gene: TRBV12-3/TRBV12-4; clone size: -; D gene: -; J gene: TRBJ2-5; CDR3 protein: CASSWDVRARPRPQYF; CDR3 DNA: TGTGCCAGCAGTTGGGACGTCCGGGCCCGCCCGCGCCCCCAGTACTTC
V gene: TRBV2; clone size: -; D gene: TRBD1; J gene: TRBJ2-7; CDR3 protein: CASSVIPQGAHNEQYF; CDR3 DNA: TGTGCCAGCAGTGTCATACCACAGGGGGCGCACAACGAGCAGTACTTC
V gene: TRBV6-6; clone size: -; D gene: -; J gene: TRBJ1-1; CDR3 protein: CASSYSGAPGAFF; CDR3 DNA: TGTGCCAGCAGTTACTCAGGGGCGCCGGGAGCTTTCTTT
V gene: TRBV5-1; clone size: few; D gene: -; J gene: TRBJ2-2; CDR3 protein: CASTTARGTGELFF; CDR3 DNA: TGCGCCAGCACAACGGCCCGGGGCACCGGGGAGCTGTTTTTT
V gene: TRBV5-1; clone size: -; D gene: -; J gene: TRBJ1-1; CDR3 protein: CASSLFSGRDTEAFF; CDR3 DNA: TGCGCCAGCAGCTTGTTTAGCGGCAGGGACACTGAAGCTTTCTTT
V gene: TRBV5-1; clone size: -; D gene: -; J gene: TRBJ1-2; CDR3 protein: CASSLVPRQTENDANYGYTF; CDR3 DNA: TGCGCCAGCAGCTTGGTGCCAAGACAGACCGAGAATGATGCTAACTATGGCTACACCTTC
V gene: TRBV27; clone size: few; D gene: -; J gene: TRBJ2-7; CDR3 protein: CASSLVSGGFYEQYF; CDR3 DNA: TGTGCCAGCAGTTTGGTTTCAGGGGGGTTCTACGAGCAGTACTTC
V gene: TRBV28; clone size: -; D gene: -; J gene: TRBJ1-2; CDR3 protein: CASTQGGRNYGYTF; CDR3 DNA: TGTGCCAGCACCCAAGGGGGGAGGAACTATGGCTACACCTTC
V gene: TRBV27; clone size: few; D gene: -; J gene: TRBJ2-2; CDR3 protein: CASRTTGRGELFF; CDR3 DNA: TGTGCCAGCAGGACAACAGGGCGCGGGGAGCTGTTTTTT
V gene: TRBV12-3/TRBV12-4; clone size: few; D gene: -; J gene: TRBJ1-1; CDR3 protein: CASSFGTVNTEAFF; CDR3 DNA: TGTGCCAGCAGTTTCGGGACGGTGAACACTGAAGCTTTCTTT
V gene: TRBV4-3; clone size: -; D gene: -; J gene: TRBJ2-4; CDR3 protein: CASSQERTIQPSLTKNIQYF; CDR3 DNA: TGCGCCAGCAGCCAAGAGAGGACTATTCAACCGTCTTTAACCAAAAACATTCAGTACTTC
V gene: TRBV6-1; clone size: few; D gene: -; J gene: TRBJ1-3; CDR3 protein: CASSQREAGGNTIYF; CDR3 DNA: TGTGCCAGCAGCCAACGTGAGGCTGGCGGAAACACCATATATTTT
V gene: TRBV19; clone size: few; D gene: -; J gene: TRBJ2-3; CDR3 protein: CASSIDLLVLDTQYF; CDR3 DNA: TGTGCCAGTAGTATAGATCTATTGGTTTTGGATACGCAGTATTTT